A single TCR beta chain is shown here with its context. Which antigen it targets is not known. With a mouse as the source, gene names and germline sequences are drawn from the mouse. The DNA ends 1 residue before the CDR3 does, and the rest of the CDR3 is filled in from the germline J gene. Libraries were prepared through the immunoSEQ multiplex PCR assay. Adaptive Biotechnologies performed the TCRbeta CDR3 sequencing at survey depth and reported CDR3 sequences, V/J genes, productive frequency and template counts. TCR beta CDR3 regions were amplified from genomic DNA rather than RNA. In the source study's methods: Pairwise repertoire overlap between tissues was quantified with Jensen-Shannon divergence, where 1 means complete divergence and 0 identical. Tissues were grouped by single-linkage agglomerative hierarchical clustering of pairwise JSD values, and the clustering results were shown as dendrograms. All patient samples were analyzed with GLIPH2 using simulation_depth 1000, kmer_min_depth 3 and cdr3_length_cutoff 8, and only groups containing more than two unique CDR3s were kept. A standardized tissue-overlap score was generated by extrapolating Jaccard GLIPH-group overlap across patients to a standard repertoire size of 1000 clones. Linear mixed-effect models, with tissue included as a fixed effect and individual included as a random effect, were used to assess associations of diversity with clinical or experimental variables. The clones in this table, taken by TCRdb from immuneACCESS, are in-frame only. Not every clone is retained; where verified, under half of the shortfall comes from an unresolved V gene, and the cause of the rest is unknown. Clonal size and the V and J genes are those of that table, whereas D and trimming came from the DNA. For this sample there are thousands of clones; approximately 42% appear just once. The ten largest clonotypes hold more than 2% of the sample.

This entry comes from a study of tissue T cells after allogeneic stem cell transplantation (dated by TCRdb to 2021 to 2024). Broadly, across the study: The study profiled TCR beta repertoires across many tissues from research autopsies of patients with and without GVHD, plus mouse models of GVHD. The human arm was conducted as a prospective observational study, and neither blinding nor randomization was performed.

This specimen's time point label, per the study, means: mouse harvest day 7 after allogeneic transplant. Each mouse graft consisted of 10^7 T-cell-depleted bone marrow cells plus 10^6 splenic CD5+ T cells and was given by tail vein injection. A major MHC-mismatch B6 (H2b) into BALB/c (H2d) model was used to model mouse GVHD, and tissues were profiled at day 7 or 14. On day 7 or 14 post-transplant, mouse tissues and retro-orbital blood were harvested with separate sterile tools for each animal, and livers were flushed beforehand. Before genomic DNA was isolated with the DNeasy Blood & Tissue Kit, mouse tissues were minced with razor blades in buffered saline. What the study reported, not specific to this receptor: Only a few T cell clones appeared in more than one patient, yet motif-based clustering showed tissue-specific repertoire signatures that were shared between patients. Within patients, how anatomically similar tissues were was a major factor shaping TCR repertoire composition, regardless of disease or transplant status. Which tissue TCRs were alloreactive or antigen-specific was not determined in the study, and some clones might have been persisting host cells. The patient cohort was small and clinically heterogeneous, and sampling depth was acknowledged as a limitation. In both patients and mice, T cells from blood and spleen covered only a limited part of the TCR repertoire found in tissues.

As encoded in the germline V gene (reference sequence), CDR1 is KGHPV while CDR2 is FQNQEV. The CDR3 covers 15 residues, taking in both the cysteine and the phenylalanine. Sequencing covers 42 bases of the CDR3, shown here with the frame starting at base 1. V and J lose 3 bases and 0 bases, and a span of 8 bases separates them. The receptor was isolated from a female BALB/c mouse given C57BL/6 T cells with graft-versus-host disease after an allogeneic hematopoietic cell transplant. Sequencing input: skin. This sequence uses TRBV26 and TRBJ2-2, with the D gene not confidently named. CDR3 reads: CASSLLNANTGQLYF. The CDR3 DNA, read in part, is TGTGCCAGCAGTCTTCTAAATGCAAACACCGGGCAGCTCTAC.